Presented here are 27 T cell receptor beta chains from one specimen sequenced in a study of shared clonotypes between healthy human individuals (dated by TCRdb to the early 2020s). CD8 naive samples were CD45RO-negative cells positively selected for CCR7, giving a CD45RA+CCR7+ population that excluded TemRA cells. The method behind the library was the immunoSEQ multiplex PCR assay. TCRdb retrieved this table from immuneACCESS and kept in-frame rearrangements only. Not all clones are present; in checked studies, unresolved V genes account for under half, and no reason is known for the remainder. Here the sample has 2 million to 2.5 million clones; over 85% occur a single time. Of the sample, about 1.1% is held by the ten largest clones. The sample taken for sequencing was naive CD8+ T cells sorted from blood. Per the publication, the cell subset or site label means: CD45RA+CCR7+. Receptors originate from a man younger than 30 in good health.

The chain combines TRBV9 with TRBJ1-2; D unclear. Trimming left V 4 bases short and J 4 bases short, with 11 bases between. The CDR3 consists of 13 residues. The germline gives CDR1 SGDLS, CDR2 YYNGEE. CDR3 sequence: CASSFRLGYGYTF. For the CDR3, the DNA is TGTGCCAGCAGCTTTCGATTGGGCTATGGCTACACCTTC.

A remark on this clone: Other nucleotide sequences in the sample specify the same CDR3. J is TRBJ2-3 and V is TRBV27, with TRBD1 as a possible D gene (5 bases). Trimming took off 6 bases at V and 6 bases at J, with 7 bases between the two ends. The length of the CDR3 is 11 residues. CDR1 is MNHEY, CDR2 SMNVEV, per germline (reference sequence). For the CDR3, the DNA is TGTGCCAGCAGCCAGGGCGATACGCAGTATTTT. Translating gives CASSQGDTQYF.

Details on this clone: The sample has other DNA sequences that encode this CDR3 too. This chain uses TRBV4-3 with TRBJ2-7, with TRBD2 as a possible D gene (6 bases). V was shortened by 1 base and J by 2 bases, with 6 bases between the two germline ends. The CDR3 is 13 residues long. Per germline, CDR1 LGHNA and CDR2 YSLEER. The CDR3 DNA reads TGCGCCAGCAGCCAAGGGAGGGCCTACGAGCAGTACTTC. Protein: CASSQGRAYEQYF.

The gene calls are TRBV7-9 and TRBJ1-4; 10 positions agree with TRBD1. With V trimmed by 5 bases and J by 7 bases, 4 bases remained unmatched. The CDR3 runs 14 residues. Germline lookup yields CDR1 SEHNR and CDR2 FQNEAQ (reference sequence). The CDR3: CASSQTGGVEKLFF. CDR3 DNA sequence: TGTGCCAGCAGCCAGACAGGGGGCGTTGAAAAACTGTTTTTT.

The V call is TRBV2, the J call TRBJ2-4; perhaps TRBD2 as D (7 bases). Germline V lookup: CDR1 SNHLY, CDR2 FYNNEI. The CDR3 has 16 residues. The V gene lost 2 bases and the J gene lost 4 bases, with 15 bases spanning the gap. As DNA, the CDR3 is TGTGCCAGCAGTGAAATTGGGGAGGGGACAAAAAACATTCAGTACTTC. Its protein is CASSEIGEGTKNIQYF.

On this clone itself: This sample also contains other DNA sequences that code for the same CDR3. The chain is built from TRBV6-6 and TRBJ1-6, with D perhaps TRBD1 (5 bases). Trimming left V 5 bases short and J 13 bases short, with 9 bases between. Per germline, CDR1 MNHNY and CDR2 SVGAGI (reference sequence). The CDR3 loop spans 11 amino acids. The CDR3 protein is CASSPDSPLHF. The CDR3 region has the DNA TGTGCCAGCAGTCCCGACAGTCCCCTCCACTTT.

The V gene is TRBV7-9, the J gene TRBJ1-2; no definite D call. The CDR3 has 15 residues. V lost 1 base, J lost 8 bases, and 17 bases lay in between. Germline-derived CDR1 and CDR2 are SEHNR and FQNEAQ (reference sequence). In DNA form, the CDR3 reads TGTGCCAGCAGCTTAGACCGGTCGGCCGTATACGGCTACACCTTC. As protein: CASSLDRSAVYGYTF.

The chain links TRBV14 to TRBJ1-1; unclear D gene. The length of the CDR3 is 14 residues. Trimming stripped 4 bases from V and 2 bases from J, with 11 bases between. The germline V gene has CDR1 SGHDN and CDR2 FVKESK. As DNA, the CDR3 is TGTGCCAGCAGCCTATCGGTGGGAAACACTGAAGCTTTCTTT. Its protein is CASSLSVGNTEAFF.

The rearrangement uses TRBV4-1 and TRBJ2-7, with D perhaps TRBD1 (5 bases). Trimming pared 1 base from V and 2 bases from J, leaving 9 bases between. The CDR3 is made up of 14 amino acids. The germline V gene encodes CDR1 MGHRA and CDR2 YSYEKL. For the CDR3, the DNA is TGCGCCAGCAGCCAAGGACAGAGTCCCTACGAGCAGTACTTC. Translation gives CASSQGQSPYEQYF.

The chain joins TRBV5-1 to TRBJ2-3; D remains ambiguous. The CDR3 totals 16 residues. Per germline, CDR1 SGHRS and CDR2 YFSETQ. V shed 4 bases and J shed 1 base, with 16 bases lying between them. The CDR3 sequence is CASSPSVSTGTDTQYF. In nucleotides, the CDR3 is TGCGCCAGCAGCCCGTCGGTCTCGACTGGCACAGATACGCAGTATTTT. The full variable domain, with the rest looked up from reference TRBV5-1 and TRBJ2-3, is KAGVTQTPRYLIKTRGQQVTLSCSPISGHRSVSWYQQTPGQGLQFLFEYFSETQRNKGNFPGRFSGRQFSNSRSEMNVSTLELGDSALYLCASSPSVSTGTDTQYFGPGTRLTVL.

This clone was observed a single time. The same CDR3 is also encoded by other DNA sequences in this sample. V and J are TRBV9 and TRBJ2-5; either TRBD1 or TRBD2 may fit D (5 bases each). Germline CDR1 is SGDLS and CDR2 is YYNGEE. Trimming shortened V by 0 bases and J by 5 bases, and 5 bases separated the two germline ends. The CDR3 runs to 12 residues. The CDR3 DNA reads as TGTGCCAGCAGCGTAGGGGACGAGACCCAGTACTTC. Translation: CASSVGDETQYF.

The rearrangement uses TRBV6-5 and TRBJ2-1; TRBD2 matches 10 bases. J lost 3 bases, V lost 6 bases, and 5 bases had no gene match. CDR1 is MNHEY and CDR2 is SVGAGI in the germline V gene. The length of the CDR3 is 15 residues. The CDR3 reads CASSSGLAIYNEQFF. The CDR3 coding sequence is TGTGCCAGCAGCTCGGGACTAGCGATCTACAATGAGCAGTTCTTC.

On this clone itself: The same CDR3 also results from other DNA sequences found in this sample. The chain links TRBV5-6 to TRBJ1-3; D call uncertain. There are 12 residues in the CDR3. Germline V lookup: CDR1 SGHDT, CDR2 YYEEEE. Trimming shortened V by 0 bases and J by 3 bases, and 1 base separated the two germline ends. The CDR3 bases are TGTGCCAGCAGCTTGGTTGGAAACACCATATATTTT. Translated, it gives CASSLVGNTIYF.

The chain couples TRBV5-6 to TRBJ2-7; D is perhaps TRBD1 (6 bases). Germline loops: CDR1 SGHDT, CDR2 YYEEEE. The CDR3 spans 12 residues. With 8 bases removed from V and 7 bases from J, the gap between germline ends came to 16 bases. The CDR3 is CASSTGFEEQYF. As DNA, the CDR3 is TGTGCCAGTTCAACAGGGTTCGAGGAGCAGTACTTC.

The CDR3 sequence: CASRVPDSGANVLTF. Written as DNA, the CDR3 is TGTGCCAGTAGAGTCCCAGACTCTGGGGCCAACGTCCTGACTTTC. The V and J genes are TRBV19 and TRBJ2-6; D unresolved. V lost 6 bases and J 0 bases, leaving 9 bases between the germline ends. CDR1 and CDR2 from the germline V gene are LNHDA and SQIVND (reference sequence). There are 15 residues in the CDR3.

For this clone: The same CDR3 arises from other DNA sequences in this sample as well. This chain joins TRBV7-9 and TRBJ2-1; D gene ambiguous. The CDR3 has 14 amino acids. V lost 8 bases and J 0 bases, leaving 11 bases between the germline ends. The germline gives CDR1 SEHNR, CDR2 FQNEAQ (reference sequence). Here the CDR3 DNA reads TGTGCCAGCTCCTCTTCGAGCTCCTACAATGAGCAGTTCTTC. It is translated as CASSSSSSYNEQFF.

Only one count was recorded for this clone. The DNA of the CDR3 is TGTGCCAGCTCACCGGGACAGGGGTCTCAGGAGCAGTACTTC. This gives the protein CASSPGQGSQEQYF. This rearrangement joins TRBV18 to TRBJ2-7; TRBD1 matches at 10 bases. The V segment lost 3 bases and the J segment 7 bases; nucleotides outside the gene matches: 6. This CDR3 is built from 14 residues. Germline lookup yields CDR1 KGHSH and CDR2 LQKENI.

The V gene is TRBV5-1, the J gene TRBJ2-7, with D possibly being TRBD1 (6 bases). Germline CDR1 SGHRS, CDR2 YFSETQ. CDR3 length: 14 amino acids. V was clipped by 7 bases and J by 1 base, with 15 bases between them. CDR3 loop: CASAQRTESYEQYF. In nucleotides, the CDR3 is TGCGCCAGCGCTCAGCGGACAGAGTCCTACGAGCAGTACTTC.

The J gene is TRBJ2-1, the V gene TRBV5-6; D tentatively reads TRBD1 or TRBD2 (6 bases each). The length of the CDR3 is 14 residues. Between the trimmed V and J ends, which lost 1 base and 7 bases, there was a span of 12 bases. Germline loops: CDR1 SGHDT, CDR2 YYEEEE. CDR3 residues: CASSLQQGRNEQFF. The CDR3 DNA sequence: TGTGCCAGCAGCTTGCAGCAGGGGAGGAATGAGCAGTTCTTC.

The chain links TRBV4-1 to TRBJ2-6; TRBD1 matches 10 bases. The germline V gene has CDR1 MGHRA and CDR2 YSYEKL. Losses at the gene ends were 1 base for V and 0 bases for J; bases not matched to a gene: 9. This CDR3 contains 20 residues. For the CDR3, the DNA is TGCGCCAGCAGCCAAGTAGTAGGGACAGGGGCGATCTCTGGGGCCAACGTCCTGACTTTC. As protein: CASSQVVGTGAISGANVLTF.

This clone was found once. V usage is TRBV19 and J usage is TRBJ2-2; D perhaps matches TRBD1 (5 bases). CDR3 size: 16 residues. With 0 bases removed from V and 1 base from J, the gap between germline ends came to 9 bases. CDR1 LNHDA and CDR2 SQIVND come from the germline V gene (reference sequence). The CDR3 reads CASSIDWGLNTGELFF. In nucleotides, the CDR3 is TGTGCCAGTAGTATAGACTGGGGCCTGAACACCGGGGAGCTGTTTTTT.

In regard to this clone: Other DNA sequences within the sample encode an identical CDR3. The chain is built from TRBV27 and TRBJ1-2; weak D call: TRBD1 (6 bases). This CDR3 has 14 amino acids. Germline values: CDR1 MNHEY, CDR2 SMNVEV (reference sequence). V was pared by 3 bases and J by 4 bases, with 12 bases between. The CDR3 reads CASSFTGSRYGYTF. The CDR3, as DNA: TGTGCCAGCAGTTTTACAGGGTCTCGCTATGGCTACACCTTC.

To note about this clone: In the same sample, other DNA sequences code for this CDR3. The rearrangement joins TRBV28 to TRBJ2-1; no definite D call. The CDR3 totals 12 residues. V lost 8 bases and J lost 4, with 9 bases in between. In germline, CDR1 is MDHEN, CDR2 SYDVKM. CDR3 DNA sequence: TGTGCCAGCTCTTTCGGGTACAATGAGCAGTTCTTC. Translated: CASSFGYNEQFF.

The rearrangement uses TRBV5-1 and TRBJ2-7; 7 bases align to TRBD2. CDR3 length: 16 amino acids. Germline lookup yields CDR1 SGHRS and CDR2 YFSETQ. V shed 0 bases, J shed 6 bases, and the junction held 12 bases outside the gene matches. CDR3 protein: CASSLAILAALLEQYF. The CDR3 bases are TGCGCCAGCAGCTTGGCGATCCTAGCGGCCCTACTCGAGCAGTACTTC.

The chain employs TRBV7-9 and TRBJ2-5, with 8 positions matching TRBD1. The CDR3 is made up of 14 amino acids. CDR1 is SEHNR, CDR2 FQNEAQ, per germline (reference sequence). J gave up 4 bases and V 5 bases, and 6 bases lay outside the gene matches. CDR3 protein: CASSPDRGPETQYF. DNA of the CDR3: TGTGCCAGCAGCCCCGACAGGGGTCCAGAGACCCAGTACTTC.

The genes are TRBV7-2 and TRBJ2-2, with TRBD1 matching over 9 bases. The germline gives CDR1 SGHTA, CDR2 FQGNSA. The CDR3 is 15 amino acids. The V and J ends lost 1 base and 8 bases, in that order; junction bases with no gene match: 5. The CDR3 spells CASSLEWTGVGELFF. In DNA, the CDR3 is TGTGCCAGCAGCTTAGAGTGGACAGGGGTAGGGGAGCTGTTTTTT.

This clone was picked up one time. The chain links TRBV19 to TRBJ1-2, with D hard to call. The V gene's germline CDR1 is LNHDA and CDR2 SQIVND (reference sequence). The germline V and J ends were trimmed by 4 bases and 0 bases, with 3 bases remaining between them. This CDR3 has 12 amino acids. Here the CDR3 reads CASSTSNYGYTF. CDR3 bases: TGTGCCAGTAGTACGTCTAACTATGGCTACACCTTC.